The text below deals with one TCR beta chain. This sample was taken from a study of OX40 agonist ivuxolimab in advanced cancers. The germline CDR1 and CDR2 sequences are MNHEY and SMNVEV (reference sequence). V gave up 5 bases and J gave up 7 bases; unmatched junction bases: 11. The CDR3 totals 17 residues. TCRdb keeps only in-frame clones here, not all; method: immunoSEQ multiplex PCR. Of about 120,000 clones listed, roughly nine tenths are singletons. The V gene is TRBV27, the J gene TRBJ2-1, with TRBD2 matching 13 bases. The sequenced sample was CD4+ or CD8+ T cells sorted from blood, obtained in a trial of the OX40 agonist ivuxolimab. This TCR was recovered from an adult with an advanced solid tumor such as melanoma, head and neck, liver or kidney cancer. This CDR3 is CASSTSTSGGAKNEQFF. The DNA for the CDR3 is TGTGCCAGCAGTACATCTACTAGCGGGGGGGCCAAGAATGAGCAGTTCTTC.